This entry features one T cell receptor beta chain sequence. Its antigen remains unidentified. The CDR3 is 14 residues long. In germline, CDR1 is MNHEY, CDR2 SVGAGI. The ends lost 5 bases at V and 6 bases at J; junction bases unmatched: 9. These data belong to a study of graft-versus-host responses after intestinal transplantation. Broader study findings: Early post-transplant HvG declines were associated with peak circulating GvH clone levels.

Only in-frame clones appear in the TCRdb table, and some are missing; sequencing was by immunoSEQ multiplex PCR. Among over 75,000 clones, around nine tenths were seen once, and the ten largest hold less than 9.5%. This material consisted of unstimulated CD8+ T cells sorted from spleen or lymph node cells, taken before transplant. The chain links TRBV6-5 to TRBJ1-2, with 7 positions matching TRBD1. This clonotype originated in a human donor who was the organ donor for an intestinal transplant. CDR3 bases: TGTGCCAGCAGTGAAGTGGCAGGGGGACATGGCTACACCTTC. Amino acid sequence: CASSEVAGGHGYTF.